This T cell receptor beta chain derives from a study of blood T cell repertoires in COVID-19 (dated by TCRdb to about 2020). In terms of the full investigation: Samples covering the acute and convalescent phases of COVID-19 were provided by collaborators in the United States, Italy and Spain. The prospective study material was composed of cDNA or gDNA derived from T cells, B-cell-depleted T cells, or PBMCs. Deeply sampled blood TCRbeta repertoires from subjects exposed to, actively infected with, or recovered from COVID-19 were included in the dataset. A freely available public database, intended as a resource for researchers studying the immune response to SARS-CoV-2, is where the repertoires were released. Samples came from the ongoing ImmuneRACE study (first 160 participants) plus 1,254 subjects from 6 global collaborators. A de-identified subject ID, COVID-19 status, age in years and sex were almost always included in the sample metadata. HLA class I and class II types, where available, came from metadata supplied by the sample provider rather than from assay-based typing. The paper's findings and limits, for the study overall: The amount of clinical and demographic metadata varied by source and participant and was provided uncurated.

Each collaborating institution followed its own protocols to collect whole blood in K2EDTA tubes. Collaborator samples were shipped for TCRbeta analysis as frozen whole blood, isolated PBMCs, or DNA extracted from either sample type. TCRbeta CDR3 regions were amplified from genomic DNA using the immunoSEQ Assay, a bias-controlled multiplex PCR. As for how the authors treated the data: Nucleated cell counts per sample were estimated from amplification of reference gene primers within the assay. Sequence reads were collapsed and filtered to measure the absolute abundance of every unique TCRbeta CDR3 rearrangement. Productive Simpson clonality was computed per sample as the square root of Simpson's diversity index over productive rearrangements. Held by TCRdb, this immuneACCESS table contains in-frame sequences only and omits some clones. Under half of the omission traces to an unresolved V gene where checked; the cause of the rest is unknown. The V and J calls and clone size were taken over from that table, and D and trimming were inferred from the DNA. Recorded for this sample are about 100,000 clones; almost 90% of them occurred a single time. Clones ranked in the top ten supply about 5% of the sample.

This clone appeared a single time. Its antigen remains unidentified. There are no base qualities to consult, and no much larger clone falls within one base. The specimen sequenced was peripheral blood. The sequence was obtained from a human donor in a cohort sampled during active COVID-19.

The encoded CDR3 is CASRSGTFDQPQHF. The DNA is as follows: TGTGCCAGCAGAAGCGGGACATTCGATCAGCCCCAGCATTTT. The chain links TRBV6-6 with TRBJ1-5; tentative D gene TRBD1, with 6 bases matching. Measured from the cysteine to the phenylalanine, the CDR3 is 14 residues long. Only CDR3 DNA is held: 42 bases, read in frame from base 1. CDR1 MNHNY and CDR2 SVGAGI are derived from the germline V gene (reference sequence). Trimming removed 6 bases from V and 5 bases from J, leaving 14 bases between the germline ends.